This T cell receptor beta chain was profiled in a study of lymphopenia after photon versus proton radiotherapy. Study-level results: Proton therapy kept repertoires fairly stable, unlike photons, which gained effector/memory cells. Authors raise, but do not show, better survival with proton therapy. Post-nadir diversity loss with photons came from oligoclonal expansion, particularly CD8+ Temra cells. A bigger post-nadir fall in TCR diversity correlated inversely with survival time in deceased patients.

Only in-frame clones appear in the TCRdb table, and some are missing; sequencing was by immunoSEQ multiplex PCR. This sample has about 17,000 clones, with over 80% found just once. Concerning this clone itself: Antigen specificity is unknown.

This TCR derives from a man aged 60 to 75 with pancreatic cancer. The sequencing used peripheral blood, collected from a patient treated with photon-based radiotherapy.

CDR3 residues: CAWSSLGHTEAFF. For the CDR3, the DNA is TGTGCCTGGAGTTCTTTGGGCCACACTGAAGCTTTCTTT. The chain links TRBV30 to TRBJ1-1; D gene uncertain. Trimming cost V 2 bases and J 3 bases, with 10 bases left between them. CDR1 and CDR2 from the germline V gene are GTSNPN and SVGIG (reference sequence). The CDR3 length is 13 residues.